This T cell receptor beta chain is drawn from a study of T cell responses to AZD1222 COVID-19 vaccine. Study as a whole: Second doses were pooled across both intervals (about 4 or about 12 weeks). Study conclusions and caveats: Seropositivity was recorded at baseline in only a handful of AZD1222 recipients. Across the whole spike, CD4 TCRs peaked at regions 160-218 and 743-854. A rise in Spike-specific TCR breadth and depth followed two AZD1222 doses.

The CDR3 has 12 amino acids. CDR1 SGHTA and CDR2 FQGNSA come from the germline V gene. V shed 0 bases and J shed 6 bases, with 4 bases lying between them. Produced via immunoSEQ multiplex PCR; TCRdb's table is partial and in-frame only. The table lists some 87,000 clones, 85% to 90% of them singletons. Notes on this clone: What it binds is unknown.

The sequencing here drew on peripheral blood, taken on day 0 of AZD1222 vaccination. The V gene is TRBV7-2, the J gene TRBJ2-3, with D unresolved. This receptor was taken from an adult in good health. CDR3 loop: CASSLAEDTQYF. In nucleotides, the CDR3 is TGTGCCAGCAGCTTAGCAGAGGATACGCAGTATTTT.